This TCR beta chain was identified during a study of shared clonotypes between healthy human individuals. About the research overall: The people who gave samples were two women and a few men aged 18 to 49.

As for this clone: Antigen specificity is unknown.

Assay execution took place at the deep level. Measured with immunoSEQ multiplex PCR; TCRdb has only the in-frame clones, and not every one. The sample shows about 660,000 clones, approximately 79% of them seen only once. Broader study findings: An effect of sequencing depth on clonotype sharing among donors was expected.

All donors qualified as healthy HIV-negative adults and had experienced no recent acute infections or vaccinations. The sequencing input was memory CD4+ T cells sorted from blood. The subset here: CD45RA-negative fraction. This sequence was found in a woman aged 25-40 years in good health.

The chain's CDR3 is CASSAPSLAKNIQYF. Here the CDR3 DNA reads TGTGCCAGCAGCGCCCCATCTTTAGCCAAAAACATTCAGTACTTC. This chain connects TRBV5-8 to TRBJ2-4, with no clear D. V dropped 4 bases and J dropped 0 bases, with 11 bases sitting between them. Per germline, CDR1 SGHTS and CDR2 YDEGEE. The CDR3 spans 15 residues.